Below, 14 T cell receptor delta chains from the same sample are listed, as sequenced in a study of gammadelta T cells in human blood. TCRdb re-called the RT-PCR reads via CATT. The sample lists around 1,000 delta-chain clones, 30% to 40% occurring once. Sequenced input: Vgamma9Vdelta2 gamma-delta T cells from infant blood. These receptors were taken from a human donor.

Regarding this clone: TCRdb pairs this DNA with a much larger clone's protein that differs at residue 6, likely a read error; the protein shown was translated from the DNA. The chain carries TRDV2 and TRDJ3; 9 bases are a match to TRDD3. TCRdb gives no J gene; it was assigned here by matching the DNA to germline. V lost 0 bases and J lost 0; bases outside the gene matches: 5. The V gene's germline CDR1 is GEAIGNYY and CDR2 EKD. The CDR3 consists of 19 residues. The DNA of the CDR3 is TGTGCCTGTGACACCGCTACTGGGGGAAGCTCCTGGGACACCCGACAGATGTTTTTC. Encoded protein: CACDTATGGSSWDTRQMFF.

This clone was picked up a small number of times. It differs at one base from a far larger clone, so likely a read error. The J gene is TRDJ1, the V gene TRDV2; D may be TRDD3 (5 bases). This CDR3 contains 16 residues. Germline V gene data show CDR1 as GEAIGNYY and CDR2 as EKD. Trimming removed 3 bases at V and 3 bases at J, with 19 bases between. DNA for the CDR3: TGTGCCTGTGACGAGGTGGGGCTTACCATTGCCGATAAACTCATCTTT. Amino acid sequence: CACDEVGLTIADKLIF.

For this clone: A far larger clone lies a single base away; this is likely a read error. This chain links TRDV2 with TRDJ3; 7 nucleotides match TRDD3. TCRdb is silent on the J gene; assignment here came from matching the DNA to germline. This CDR3 region has 18 residues. Germline V gives CDR1 GEAIGNYY, CDR2 EKD. V shed 1 base, J shed 0 bases, and the junction held 5 bases outside the gene matches. In DNA form, the CDR3 reads TGTGCCTGTGACACTTCCTGGGGGGTCTCCTGGGACACCCGACAGATGTTTTTC. Its translation is CACDTSWGVSWDTRQMFF.

This clone was seen more than once but under ten times. The TCRdb protein comes from a much larger clone and disagrees with this DNA's translation at residue 4, likely due to a read error; the protein given here is derived from the DNA. The genes are TRDV3 and TRDJ3, with no clear D. The J gene, absent from TCRdb, was called here by matching the DNA to germline. This CDR3 has 15 amino acids. CDR1 is TVYSNPD and CDR2 is GDNSRS in the germline V gene (reference sequence). V was cut by 5 bases and J by 0 bases, with 11 bases left in between. CDR3 loop: CAPPDVSWDTRQMFF. In DNA form, the CDR3 reads TGTGCCCCCCCAGATGTCTCCTGGGACACCCGACAGATGTTTTTC.

In regard to this clone: A read error is the likely source, as a far larger clone sits one nucleotide away. The sample carries other DNA sequences with the same CDR3. The chain employs TRDV2 and TRDJ3; 11 positions agree with TRDD3. TCRdb is silent on the J gene; assignment here came from matching the DNA to germline. This CDR3 region has 20 residues. Germline V gene lookup returns CDR1 GEAIGNYY and CDR2 EKD. CDR3 residues: CACDKVLGDKSSWDTRQMFF. CDR3 DNA sequence: TGTGCCTGCGACAAAGTACTGGGGGATAAAAGCTCCTGGGACACCCGACAGATGTTTTTC.

This sequence joins TRDV2 and TRDJ1; 10 bases agree with TRDD3. The J gene, absent from TCRdb, was called here by matching the DNA to germline. Germline V lookup: CDR1 GEAIGNYY, CDR2 EKD. J gave up 0 bases and V 2 bases, and 11 bases lay outside the gene matches. The CDR3 totals 18 residues. CDR3 bases: TGTGCCTGTGACAAAAAAAAAAATACTGGGGGATACACCGATAAACTCATCTTT. Translated: CACDKKKNTGGYTDKLIF.

This clone was observed a few times. A read error may produce the germline difference seen at one junction end. The same CDR3 also results from other DNA sequences found in this sample. The chain recombines TRDV2 with TRDJ3; TRDD3 agrees at 8 bases. CDR3 size: 20 residues. The germline CDR1 and CDR2 sequences are GEAIGNYY and EKD. Here the CDR3 reads CACDKVLGGKSSWDTRQMFF. The DNA of the CDR3 is TGTGCCTGTGACAAAGTACTGGGGGGTAAAAGCTCCTGGGACACTCGACAGATGTTTTTC.

By its share, this clone is large. The same CDR3 arises from other DNA sequences in this sample as well. The gene calls are TRDV2 and TRDJ1; 9 nucleotides align to TRDD3. Per the germline V gene, CDR1 is GEAIGNYY and CDR2 is EKD. After removal of 3 bases from V and 2 bases from J, the junction contained 15 bases not matched to a gene. This CDR3 has 18 amino acids. The CDR3 nucleotides are TGTGCCTGTGACTCGGTAAGGACGGGGATACGCGGGACCGATAAACTCATCTTT. Its protein product is CACDSVRTGIRGTDKLIF.

On this clone itself: One base separates it from a far larger clone, so it is likely a read error. The sample has other DNA sequences that encode this CDR3 too. The rearrangement joins TRDV2 to TRDJ3; TRDD3 aligns across 11 bases. No J segment appears in TCRdb, so it was assigned here by matching the sequence to germline. Per the germline V gene, CDR1 is GEAIGNYY and CDR2 is EKD. This CDR3 region has 19 residues. This CDR3 is CACDKVLGDSSWDTRQMFF. The CDR3 region has the DNA TGTGCCTGTGACAAAGTACTGGGGGATAGCTCCTGGGACACCCGGCAGATGTTTTTC.

The sample holds a few counts of this clone. A far larger clone lies a single base away; this is likely a read error. The chain couples TRDV2 to TRDJ2, with 12 bases fitting TRDD3. Assignment of the J gene here rests on matching the DNA to germline, because TCRdb gives none. The germline gives CDR1 GEAIGNYY, CDR2 EKD. CDR3 length: 16 amino acids. This CDR3 reads CACDILGDTLAAQLFF. CDR3 nucleotides: TGTGCCTGTGACATACTGGGGGATACTTTGGCAGCACAACTCTTCTTT.

This clone showed up just a few times. This is likely an artifact of a read error, given a far larger clone one base away. The chain is built from TRDV2 and TRDJ1; 11 positions match TRDD3. No J gene was available from TCRdb, and it was assigned here by a germline match of the DNA. The CDR3 sequence is 18 residues long. Germline lookup yields CDR1 GEAIGNYY and CDR2 EKD. CDR3 nucleotide sequence: TGTGCCAGTGACACGAAACCTGGGGGATACCCCGAGGACGATAAACTCATCTTT. Its protein is CASDTKPGGYPEDDKLIF.

This clone appeared a few times. A far larger clone is just one base off, so this is likely a read error. The sample carries other DNA sequences with the same CDR3. The chain has TRDV2 and TRDJ2, with D unresolved. This CDR3 has 16 residues. V shed 0 bases and J shed 0 bases, with 10 bases lying between them. Looked up from germline, CDR1 is GEAIGNYY and CDR2 is EKD. This CDR3 is CACDTVGDTLTAQLFF. In DNA, the CDR3 is TGTGCCTGTGACACCGTGGGTGATACTTTGACAGCACAACTCTTCTTT.

As concerns this clone: A much larger clone differs by one base, so this may be a read error. V usage is TRDV2 and J usage is TRDJ3, with 12 bases that match TRDD3. Here the J gene came from matching the DNA to germline, since TCRdb omits it. This CDR3 comprises 19 residues. CDR1 and CDR2 from the germline V gene are GEAIGNYY and EKD. In DNA, the CDR3 is TGTGCCTGTAACACCCTGGGGGATACGGTCACCTGGGACACCCGACAGATGTTTTTC. It specifies CACNTLGDTVTWDTRQMFF.

About this clone: With a far larger clone one base away, a read error is the likely cause. The rearrangement uses TRDV2 and TRDJ3, with 10 bases identical to TRDD3. As TCRdb names no J gene, one was assigned here on the basis of a DNA match to germline. Germline CDR1 is GEAIGNYY and CDR2 is EKD. Trimming removed 0 bases from V and 0 bases from J; junction bases left unmatched: 10. This CDR3 contains 21 residues. The CDR3 sequence is CACDTLGTGGSSSWDTRQMFF. The CDR3 nucleotides read TGTGCCTGTGACACCTTGGGAACTGGGGGATCCTCCTCCTGGGACACCCGACAGATGTTTTTC.